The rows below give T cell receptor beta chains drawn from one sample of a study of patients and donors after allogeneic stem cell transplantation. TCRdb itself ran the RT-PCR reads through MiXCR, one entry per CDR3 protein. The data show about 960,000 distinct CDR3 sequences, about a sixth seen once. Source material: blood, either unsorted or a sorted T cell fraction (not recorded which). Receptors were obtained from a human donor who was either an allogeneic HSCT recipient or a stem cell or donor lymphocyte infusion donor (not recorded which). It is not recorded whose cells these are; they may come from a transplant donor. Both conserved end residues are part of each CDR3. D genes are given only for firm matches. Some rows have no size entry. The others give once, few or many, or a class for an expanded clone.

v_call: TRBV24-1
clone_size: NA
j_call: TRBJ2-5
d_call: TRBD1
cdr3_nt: TGTGCCACCAGTGATCGGAACAGGGGGCGCGGGGAGACCCAGTACTTC
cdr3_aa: CATSDRNRGRGETQYF

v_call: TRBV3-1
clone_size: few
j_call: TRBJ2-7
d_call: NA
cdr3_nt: TGTGCCAGCAGCCAAGAGAGTCGCGGGCTTACCCGCGAGCAGTACTTC
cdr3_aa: CASSQESRGLTREQYF

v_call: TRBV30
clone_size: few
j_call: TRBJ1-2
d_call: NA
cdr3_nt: TGTGCCTGGAACCCCAACCGGAGGGGACGTAACTATGGCTACACCTTC
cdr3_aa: CAWNPNRRGRNYGYTF

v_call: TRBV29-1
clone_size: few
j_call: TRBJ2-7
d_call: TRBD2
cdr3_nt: TGCAGCGTTGCCGGGGGGAGCACCTACGAGCAGTACTTC
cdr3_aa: CSVAGGSTYEQYF

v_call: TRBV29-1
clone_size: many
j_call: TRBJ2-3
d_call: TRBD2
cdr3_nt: TGCAGCGTTGAATACCCGGGGGGAGATACGCAGTATTTT
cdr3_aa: CSVEYPGGDTQYF

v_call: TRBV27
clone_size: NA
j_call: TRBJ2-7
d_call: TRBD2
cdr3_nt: TGTGCCAGCAGTTTAGGGGGGGAACAGATCGCCTACGAGCAGTACTTC
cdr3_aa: CASSLGGEQIAYEQYF

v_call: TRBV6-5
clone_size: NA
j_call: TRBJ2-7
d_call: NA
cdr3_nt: TGTGCCAGCAGTTACAGGGGATCCCCTCGGGGGCAGTACTTC
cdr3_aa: CASSYRGSPRGQYF

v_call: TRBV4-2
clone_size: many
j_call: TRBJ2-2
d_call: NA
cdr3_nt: TGTGCCAGCAGCCAAGATCCCAGGCTTCAGAACACCGGGGAGCTGTTTTTT
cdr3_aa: CASSQDPRLQNTGELFF

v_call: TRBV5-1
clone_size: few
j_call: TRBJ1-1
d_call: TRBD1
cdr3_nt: TGCGCCAGCAGCACCGGACAGGGATCGAACACTGAAGCTTTCTTT
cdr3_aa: CASSTGQGSNTEAFF

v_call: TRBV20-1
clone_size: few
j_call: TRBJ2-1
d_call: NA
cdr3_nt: TGCAGTGCTAGTATGACCAATTGGGGTGAGCAGTTCTTC
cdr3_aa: CSASMTNWGEQFF

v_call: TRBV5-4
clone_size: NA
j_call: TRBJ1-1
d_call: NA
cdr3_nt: TGTGCCAGCAGCCTTACGTGGGGGGCCACTGAAGCTTTCTTT
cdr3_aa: CASSLTWGATEAFF

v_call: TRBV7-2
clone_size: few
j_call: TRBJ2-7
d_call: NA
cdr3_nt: TGTGCCAGCAGCTTAGGCTGGCGGATCTACGAGCAGTACTTC
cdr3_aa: CASSLGWRIYEQYF

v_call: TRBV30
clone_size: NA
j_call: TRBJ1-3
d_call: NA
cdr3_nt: TGTGCCTGGACGGCACGAACGGGAAACACCATATATTTT
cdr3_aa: CAWTARTGNTIYF

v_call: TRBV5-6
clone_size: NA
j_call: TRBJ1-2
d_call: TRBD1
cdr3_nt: TGTGCCAGCAGCTTGTTCCCGGGACAGGGGGCGAAGGGCTACACCTTC
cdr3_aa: CASSLFPGQGAKGYTF

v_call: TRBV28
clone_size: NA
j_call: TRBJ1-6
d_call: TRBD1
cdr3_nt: TGTGCCAGCAGACCTGGACAGGGCCTTAATTCACCCCTCCACTTT
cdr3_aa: CASRPGQGLNSPLHF

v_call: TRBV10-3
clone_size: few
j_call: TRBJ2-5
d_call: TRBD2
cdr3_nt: TGTGCCACCGTAGCGGGGCCCCAAGAGACCCAGTACTTC
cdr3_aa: CATVAGPQETQYF

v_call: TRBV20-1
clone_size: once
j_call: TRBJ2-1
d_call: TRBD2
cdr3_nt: TGCAGTGCTAGTCGACTAGCGGGGGGTAACAATGAGCAGTTCTTC
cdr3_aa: CSASRLAGGNNEQFF

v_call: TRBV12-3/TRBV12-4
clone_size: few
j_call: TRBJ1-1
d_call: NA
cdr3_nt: TGTGCCAGCACCCCCGGGGCCACTGAAGCTTTCTTT
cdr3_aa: CASTPGATEAFF

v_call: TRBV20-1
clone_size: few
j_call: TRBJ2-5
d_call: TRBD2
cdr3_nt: TGCAGTGCCCGACTAGCGGGAGGAGGAGAGACCCAGTACTTC
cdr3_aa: CSARLAGGGETQYF

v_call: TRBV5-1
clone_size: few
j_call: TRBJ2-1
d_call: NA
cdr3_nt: TGCGCCAGCAGCTTGGGGCAACACAATGAGCAGTTCTTC
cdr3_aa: CASSLGQHNEQFF

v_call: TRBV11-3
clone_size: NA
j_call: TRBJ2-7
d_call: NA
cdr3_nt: TGTGCCAGCAGCTTGCGGTTAGCTGGCGAGCAGTACTTC
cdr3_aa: CASSLRLAGEQYF

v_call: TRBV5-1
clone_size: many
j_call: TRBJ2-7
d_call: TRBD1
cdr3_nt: TGTGCCAGCAGTCCCGGGACAGGGAACTACGAGCAGTACTTC
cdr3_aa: CASSPGTGNYEQYF

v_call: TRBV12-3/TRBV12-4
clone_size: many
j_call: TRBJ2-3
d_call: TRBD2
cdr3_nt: TGTGCCAGCAGTTTCTGGCTAGCGGGCCACACAGATACGCAGTATTTT
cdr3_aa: CASSFWLAGHTDTQYF

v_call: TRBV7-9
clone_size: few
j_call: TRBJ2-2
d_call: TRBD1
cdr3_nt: TGTGCCAGCAGCTTCGGACAGGGTAGGAACACCGGGGAGCTGTTTTTT
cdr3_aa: CASSFGQGRNTGELFF

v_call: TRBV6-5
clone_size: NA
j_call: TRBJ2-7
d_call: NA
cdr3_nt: TGTGCCAGCAGTTACCCCCGGGGGAAAAAGACCTACGAGCAGTACTTC
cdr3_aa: CASSYPRGKKTYEQYF

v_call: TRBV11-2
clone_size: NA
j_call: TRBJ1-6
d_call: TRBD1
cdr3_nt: TGTGCCAGCAGCTTAGGGACAGGGGGCGCGAATTCACCCCTCCACTTT
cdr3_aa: CASSLGTGGANSPLHF

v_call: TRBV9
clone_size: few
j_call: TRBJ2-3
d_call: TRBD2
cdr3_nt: TGTGCCAGCAGCGTAGTAGCGGGAGGTGGCACAGATACGCAGTATTTT
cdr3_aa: CASSVVAGGGTDTQYF

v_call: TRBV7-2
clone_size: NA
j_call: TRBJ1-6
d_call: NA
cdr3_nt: TGTGCCGCAGGGACTACCTATAATTCACCCCTCCACTTT
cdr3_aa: CAAGTTYNSPLHF

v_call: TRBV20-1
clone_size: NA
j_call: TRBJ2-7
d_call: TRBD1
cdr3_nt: TGCAGTGCAGTCCGGGACAGTTACGAGCAGTACTTC
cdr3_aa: CSAVRDSYEQYF

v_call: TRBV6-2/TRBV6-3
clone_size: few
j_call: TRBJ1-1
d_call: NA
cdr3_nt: TGTGCCAGCAGTTACCCTGGCCCAGCTTTCTTT
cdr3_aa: CASSYPGPAFF

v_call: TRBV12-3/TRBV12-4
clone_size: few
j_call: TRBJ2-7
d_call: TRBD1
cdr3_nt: TGTGCCAGCCATCCCCGGGACAGACCCTACGAGCAGTACTTC
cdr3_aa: CASHPRDRPYEQYF

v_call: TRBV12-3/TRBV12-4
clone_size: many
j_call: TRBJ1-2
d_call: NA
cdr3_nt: TGTGCCAGCAGTGCTCAGGGCACCTATGGCTACACCTTC
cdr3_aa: CASSAQGTYGYTF

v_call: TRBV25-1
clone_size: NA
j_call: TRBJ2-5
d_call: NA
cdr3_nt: TGTGCCAGCAGTGACACGGCACAAGAGACCCAGTACTTC
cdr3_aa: CASSDTAQETQYF

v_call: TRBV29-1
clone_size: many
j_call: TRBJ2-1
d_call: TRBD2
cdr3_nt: TGCAGCGTTCGGACTAGCGGGACCTACAATGAGCAGTTCTTC
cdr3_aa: CSVRTSGTYNEQFF

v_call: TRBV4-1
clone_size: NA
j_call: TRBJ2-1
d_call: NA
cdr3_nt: TGCGCCAGCAGCCGAGCTAGTGGGGTCTACATTGGTGAGCAGTTCTTC
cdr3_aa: CASSRASGVYIGEQFF

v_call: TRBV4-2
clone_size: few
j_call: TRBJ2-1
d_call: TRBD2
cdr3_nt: TGTGCCAGCAGCCAAGATTTAGCGGGGGCCTGGAATGAGCAGTTCTTC
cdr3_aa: CASSQDLAGAWNEQFF

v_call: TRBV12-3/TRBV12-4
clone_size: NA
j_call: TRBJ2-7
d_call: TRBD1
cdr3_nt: TGTGCCAGCAGTCCAGACAGGGCCCTCTACGAGCAGTACTTC
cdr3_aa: CASSPDRALYEQYF

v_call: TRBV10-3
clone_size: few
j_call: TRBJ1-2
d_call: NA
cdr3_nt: TGTGCCATCAGTGAGTCCAGGAGCGGGGGCTACACCTTC
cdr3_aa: CAISESRSGGYTF

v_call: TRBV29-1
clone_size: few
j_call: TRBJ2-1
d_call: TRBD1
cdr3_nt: TGCAGCGTCCCCGGGACAGCATCCTACAATGAGCAGTTCTTC
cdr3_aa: CSVPGTASYNEQFF

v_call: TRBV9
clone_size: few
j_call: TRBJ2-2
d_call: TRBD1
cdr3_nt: TGTGCCAGCAGCGTAGGAGGTGGGACAGCCAACACCGGGGAGCTGTTTTTT
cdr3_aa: CASSVGGGTANTGELFF

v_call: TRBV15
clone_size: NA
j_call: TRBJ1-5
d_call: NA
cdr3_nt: TGTGCCACCAGAAAAGGTGGCGGTAACAATCAGCCCCAGCATTTT
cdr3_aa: CATRKGGGNNQPQHF

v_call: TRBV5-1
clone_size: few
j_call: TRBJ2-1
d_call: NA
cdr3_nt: TGCGCCAGCAGCTTGTCGGGTGGGAGTATCCCCTACAATGAGCAGTTCTTC
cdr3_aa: CASSLSGGSIPYNEQFF

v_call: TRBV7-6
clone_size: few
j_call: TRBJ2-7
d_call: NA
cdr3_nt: TGTGCCAGCACCGGACACCTCTCCTACGAGCAGTACTTC
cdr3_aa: CASTGHLSYEQYF

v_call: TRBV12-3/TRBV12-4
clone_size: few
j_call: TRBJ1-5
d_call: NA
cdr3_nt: TGTGCCAGCAGGGGAAGGGGGAGTAGAGGGAATCAGCCCCAGCATTTT
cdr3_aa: CASRGRGSRGNQPQHF

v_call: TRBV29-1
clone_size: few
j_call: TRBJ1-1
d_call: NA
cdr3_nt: TGCAGCGTCAACGGCCGGGGTTACACTGAAGCTTTCTTT
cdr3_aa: CSVNGRGYTEAFF

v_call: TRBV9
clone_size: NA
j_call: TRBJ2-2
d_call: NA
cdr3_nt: TGTGCCAGCAGGGTGGGGGGCTCGGCCGGGGAGCTGTTTTTT
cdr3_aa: CASRVGGSAGELFF

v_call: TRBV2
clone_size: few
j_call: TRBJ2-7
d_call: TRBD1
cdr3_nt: TGTGCCAGCAGTGCGGACAGGGGGACCTACGAGCAGTACTTC
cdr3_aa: CASSADRGTYEQYF

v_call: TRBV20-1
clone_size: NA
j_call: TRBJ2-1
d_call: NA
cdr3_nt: TGCAGTGCTTTCACCATGACTGGTACGGTTGGGAATGAGCAGTTCTTC
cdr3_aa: CSAFTMTGTVGNEQFF

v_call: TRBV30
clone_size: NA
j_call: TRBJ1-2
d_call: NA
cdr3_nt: TGTGCCTGGATCGTGGTTAACTATGGCTACACCTTC
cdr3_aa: CAWIVVNYGYTF

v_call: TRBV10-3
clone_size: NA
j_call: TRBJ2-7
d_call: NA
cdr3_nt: TGTGCCATCAGAGAAACAGGGTTAGAGCAGTACTTC
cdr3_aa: CAIRETGLEQYF

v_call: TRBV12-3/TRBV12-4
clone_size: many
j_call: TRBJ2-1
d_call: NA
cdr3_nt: TGTGCCAGCACCCAGGGGCAAACCAATTACAATGAGCAGTTCTTC
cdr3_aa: CASTQGQTNYNEQFF

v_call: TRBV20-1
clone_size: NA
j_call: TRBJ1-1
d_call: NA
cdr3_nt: TGCAGTGCTAGAGATCCAAGCCGTCTTAACACTGAAGCTTTCTTT
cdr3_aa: CSARDPSRLNTEAFF

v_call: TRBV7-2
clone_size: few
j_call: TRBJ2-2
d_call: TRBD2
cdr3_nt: TGTGCCAGCAGCTTAGGACGTGGACTAGTCACCGGGGAGCTGTTTTTT
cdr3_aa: CASSLGRGLVTGELFF

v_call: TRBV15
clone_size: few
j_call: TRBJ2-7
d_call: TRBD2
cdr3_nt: TGTGCCACCAGCAGAGAATTTAGCGGGAGTTACGAGCAGTACTTC
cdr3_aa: CATSREFSGSYEQYF

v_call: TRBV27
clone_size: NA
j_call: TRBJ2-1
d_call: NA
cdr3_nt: TGTGCCAGCAGTACGGGCGGCGCCGGGCTCTCCTACAATGAGCAGTTCTTC
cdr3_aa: CASSTGGAGLSYNEQFF

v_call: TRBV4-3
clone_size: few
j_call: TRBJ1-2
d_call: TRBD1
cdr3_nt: TGCGCCAGCAGCCCCCAGGGGGGAAGTAACTATGGCTACACCTTC
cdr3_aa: CASSPQGGSNYGYTF